A single sample gave rise to the 25 T cell receptor beta chains below, sequenced in a study of cytomegalovirus exposure and HLA in healthy donors. Amplification used 60 Vbeta primers and 13 Jbeta primers. Sequencing was performed with immunoSEQ multiplex PCR; in TCRdb, only in-frame clones are kept and a portion is missing. Of some 200,000 clones in the sample, 80% were seen once. The sequenced sample was PBMCs. These receptors were taken from a boy aged 5-17 years in good health and CMV-seronegative.

The chain uses TRBV6-5 and TRBJ1-2; no reliable D call. V was cut by 0 bases and J by 1 base, with 6 bases left in between. Germline V gene data show CDR1 as MNHEY and CDR2 as SVGAGI. This CDR3 spans 14 amino acids. CDR3 sequence: CASSYSSRNYGYTF. DNA for the CDR3: TGTGCCAGCAGTTACTCGTCCCGTAACTATGGCTACACCTTC.

In its sample, this clone was seen a few times. V usage is TRBV5-6 and J usage is TRBJ1-2; D may be TRBD1 (5 bases). Germline V gene sequence: CDR1 SGHDT, CDR2 YYEEEE. CDR3 size: 14 residues. The V end was cut by 4 bases, the J end by 4 bases, with 14 bases between. CDR3 DNA: TGTGCCAGCAGCCCTGCGGGGGGGTCCTATGGCTACACCTTC. Translating gives CASSPAGGSYGYTF.

The genes are TRBV30 and TRBJ2-3; D perhaps matches TRBD2 (6 bases). The V gene's germline CDR1 is GTSNPN and CDR2 SVGIG (reference sequence). CDR3 length: 14 residues. Trimming took off 4 bases at V and 4 bases at J, with 15 bases between the two ends. The CDR3 here is CAWTFSGGADTQYF. DNA of the CDR3: TGTGCCTGGACTTTCAGCGGAGGGGCAGATACGCAGTATTTT.

In this sample, this clone turned up a few times. The V and J genes are TRBV27 and TRBJ2-5; 9 bases are shared with TRBD1. The J call may be in error: the DNA end matches TRBJ2-7 better. Germline V gene lookup returns CDR1 MNHEY and CDR2 SMNVEV (reference sequence). The length of the CDR3 is 14 residues. Here the CDR3 reads CASSLGQGSYEQYF. The CDR3 DNA reads TGTGCCAGCAGTTTAGGACAGGGGAGTTACGAGCAGTACTTC.

Only a few counts were recorded for this clone. V is TRBV6-4 and J is TRBJ2-1; 13 nucleotides match TRBD2. This CDR3 comprises 15 residues. V shed 6 bases, J shed 10 bases, and the junction held 9 bases outside the gene matches. Germline V gives CDR1 MRHNA, CDR2 SNTAGT. CDR3 region: CASRATSGGADEQFF. The DNA for the CDR3 is TGTGCCAGCAGAGCAACTAGCGGGGGGGCCGACGAGCAGTTCTTC.

CDR3 sequence reads: CASSWKGGQGSNQPQHF. The CDR3 DNA follows: TGTGCCAGCAGCTGGAAGGGGGGACAGGGGTCTAATCAGCCCCAGCATTTT. The rearrangement links TRBV7-2 to TRBJ1-5; 10 nucleotides align to TRBD1. CDR1 is SGHTA and CDR2 is FQGNSA in the germline V gene. V lost 4 bases and J lost 4; bases outside the gene matches: 10. The CDR3 has 17 amino acids.

The CDR3 reads CATSRSLTGSQKLFF. Here the CDR3 DNA reads TGTGCCACCAGCAGATCCTTGACAGGCAGCCAAAAACTGTTTTTT. V usage is TRBV15 and J usage is TRBJ1-4; perhaps TRBD1 as D (6 bases). This CDR3 is built from 15 residues. In germline, CDR1 is LNHNV, CDR2 YYDKDF (reference sequence). V was trimmed by 2 bases and J by 9 bases, leaving 16 bases between them.

V is TRBV7-2 and J is TRBJ1-2; TRBD1 matches at 12 bases. V lost 5 bases, J lost 8 bases, and 6 bases stayed unmatched. Per germline, CDR1 SGHTA and CDR2 FQGNSA. This CDR3 is built from 14 residues. CDR3 DNA: TGTGCCAGCAGCCCGGGGACAGGGGGCGGCGGCTACACCTTC. Residues: CASSPGTGGGGYTF.

J is TRBJ2-7 and V is TRBV5-4, with D possibly being TRBD1 (5 bases). The CDR3 extends over 13 amino acids. Trimming took off 0 bases at V and 5 bases at J, with 9 bases between the two ends. Per the germline V gene, CDR1 is SGHNT and CDR2 is YYREEE (reference sequence). CDR3 region: CASSLEAGNEQYF. The CDR3 DNA sequence: TGTGCCAGCAGCTTGGAGGCAGGGAACGAGCAGTACTTC. Supplemented by reference TRBV5-4 and TRBJ2-7, the full variable domain reads ETGVTQSPTHLIKTRGQQVTLRCSSQSGHNTVSWYQQALGQGPQFIFQYYREEENGRGNFPPRFSGLQFPNYSSELNVNALELDDSALYLCASSLEAGNEQYFGPGTRLTVT.

V is TRBV7-8 and J is TRBJ1-5; D gene ambiguous. V lost 1 base, J lost 4 bases, and 8 bases lay in between. The CDR3 extends over 14 amino acids. Germline V lookup: CDR1 SGHVS, CDR2 FQNEAQ. The CDR3 loop reads CASSLELVNQPQHF. The CDR3 nucleotides are TGTGCCAGCAGCTTAGAGCTAGTTAATCAGCCCCAGCATTTT.

The rearrangement joins TRBV19 to TRBJ1-1; the D is unclear. The CDR3 has 14 residues. V was cut by 4 bases and J by 5 bases, with 14 bases left in between. Germline CDR1 is LNHDA and CDR2 is SQIVND (reference sequence). The CDR3 nucleotides read TGTGCCAGTAGTACCGGGCCGGAGGATACTGAAGCTTTCTTT. Residues: CASSTGPEDTEAFF.

Written as DNA, the CDR3 is TGTGCCAGCAGTCATGGACTAACTAACTATGGCTACACCTTC. Translation gives CASSHGLTNYGYTF. The chain combines TRBV7-6 with TRBJ1-2; D unresolved. This CDR3 is 14 amino acids long. The germline V and J ends were trimmed by 6 bases and 0 bases, with 11 bases remaining between them. CDR1 is SGHVS and CDR2 is FNYEAQ in the germline V gene.

For this clone: The junction departs from germline at one end; a sequencing error may be responsible. The J gene is TRBJ1-2, the V gene TRBV7-9; D remains unclear. The germline CDR1 and CDR2 sequences are SEHNR and FQNEAQ (reference sequence). CDR3 length: 13 amino acids. CDR3 residues: CSSSYNLAYGYTF. CDR3 bases: TGTTCCAGCAGCTACAACCTCGCATACGGCTACACCTTC.

CDR3 amino acids: CASSPGQGAYEQYF. The CDR3, as DNA: TGTGCCAGCAGTCCGGGACAGGGGGCCTACGAGCAGTACTTC. This chain links TRBV27 with TRBJ2-7; 11 nucleotides match TRBD1. Germline loops: CDR1 MNHEY, CDR2 SMNVEV (reference sequence). With 5 bases clipped from V and 2 bases from J, the junction kept 2 bases outside the gene matches. The CDR3 is 14 amino acids.

J is TRBJ2-7 and V is TRBV13; D is possibly TRBD1 (6 bases). The V gene's germline CDR1 is PRHDT and CDR2 FYEKMQ (reference sequence). This CDR3 is built from 15 residues. Between the trimmed V and J ends, which lost 5 bases and 0 bases, there was a span of 14 bases. The CDR3 loop is CASSRARGNSYEQYF. In nucleotides, the CDR3 is TGTGCCAGCAGCCGCGCCAGGGGTAACTCCTACGAGCAGTACTTC.

The CDR3 DNA reads TGTGCCAGCAGCTTAGTCGCCAGTCGGGAGGGCTACACCTTC. Amino acids: CASSLVASREGYTF. This rearrangement joins TRBV7-2 to TRBJ1-2; no reliable D call. From germline, CDR1 is SGHTA and CDR2 FQGNSA. CDR3 size: 14 residues. The V gene lost 1 base and the J gene lost 8 bases, with 14 bases spanning the gap.

The gene calls are TRBV27 and TRBJ2-7, with TRBD1 identical over 9 bases. This CDR3 spans 14 amino acids. V lost 4 bases, J lost 6 bases, and 7 bases stayed unmatched. The germline V gene encodes CDR1 MNHEY and CDR2 SMNVEV (reference sequence). The CDR3 spells CASSSGTGLAEQYF. Here the CDR3 DNA reads TGTGCCAGCAGTTCCGGGACAGGGTTAGCCGAGCAGTACTTC.

The chain combines TRBV5-1 with TRBJ2-7; possibly TRBD1 for D (5 bases). Germline CDR1 SGHRS, CDR2 YFSETQ. V was cut by 1 base and J by 3 bases, with 20 bases left in between. This CDR3 has 17 amino acids. The DNA of the CDR3 is TGCGCCAGCAGCTTGTCGCAGGGTGGGTTCGTAGACTACGAGCAGTACTTC. Residues: CASSLSQGGFVDYEQYF.

This chain joins TRBV5-1 and TRBJ1-1, with 9 bases identical to TRBD1. There are 14 residues in the CDR3. After removal of 2 bases from V and 11 bases from J, the junction contained 10 bases not matched to a gene. Germline assignment: CDR1 SGHRS and CDR2 YFSETQ. CDR3 loop: CASSLRGTGRTAFF. The CDR3 DNA is TGCGCCAGCAGCTTACGCGGGACAGGGCGGACGGCTTTCTTT.

The rearrangement joins TRBV11-3 to TRBJ2-1, with 16 bases lining up with TRBD2. J was trimmed by 7 bases and V by 7 bases; bases with no gene match: 1. This CDR3 region has 14 residues. CDR1 is SGHNT and CDR2 is YENEEA in the germline V gene. DNA for the CDR3: TGTGCCAGCATGGGACTAGCGGGGGGGAATGAGCAGTTCTTC. Protein sequence: CASMGLAGGNEQFF. Supplemented by reference TRBV11-3 and TRBJ2-1, the full variable domain reads EAGVVQSPRYKIIEKKQPVAFWCNPISGHNTLYWYLQNLGQGPELLIRYENEEAVDDSQLPKDRFSAERLKGVDSTLKIQPAELGDSAVYLCASMGLAGGNEQFFGPGTRLTVL.

The chain joins TRBV7-2 to TRBJ2-3; TRBD2 aligns across 10 bases. This CDR3 is built from 19 residues. CDR1 is SGHTA and CDR2 is FQGNSA in the germline V gene. With V trimmed by 1 base and J by 2 bases, 12 bases remained unmatched. CDR3 DNA: TGTGCCAGCAGCTTAGGGTGGCTAGCGGGAGTACGGGTCACAGATACGCAGTATTTT. Its translation: CASSLGWLAGVRVTDTQYF.

This clone was counted only a few times. This chain joins TRBV19 and TRBJ2-3; 7 bases are shared with TRBD1. Germline V gives CDR1 LNHDA, CDR2 SQIVND (reference sequence). With 3 bases clipped from V and 4 bases from J, the junction kept 10 bases outside the gene matches. CDR3 length: 16 amino acids. CDR3 in amino acids: CASSMARQGGADTQYF. CDR3 DNA: TGTGCCAGTAGTATGGCGCGACAGGGTGGCGCAGATACGCAGTATTTT.

The chain carries TRBV14 and TRBJ1-1, with D perhaps TRBD1 (6 bases). In germline, CDR1 is SGHDN, CDR2 FVKESK. V dropped 7 bases and J dropped 11 bases, with 23 bases sitting between them. The CDR3 has 14 amino acids. The chain's CDR3 is CASTEQLQGTRAFF. The CDR3 nucleotides read TGTGCCAGCACGGAACAACTCCAGGGGACTAGGGCTTTCTTT.

The V call is TRBV11-2, the J call TRBJ2-7, with TRBD1 as a possible D gene (6 bases). The CDR3 loop spans 13 amino acids. V dropped 5 bases and J dropped 0 bases, with 8 bases sitting between them. Germline CDR1 SGHAT, CDR2 FQNNGV. This chain's CDR3 is CASSHRVSYEQYF. CDR3 nucleotide sequence: TGTGCCAGCAGCCACAGGGTCTCCTACGAGCAGTACTTC. Full variable domain (rest looked up from reference TRBV11-2 and TRBJ2-7): EAGVAQSPRYKIIEKRQSVAFWCNPISGHATLYWYQQILGQGPKLLIQFQNNGVVDDSQLPKDRFSAERLKGVDSTLKIQPAKLEDSAVYLCASSHRVSYEQYFGPGTRLTVT.

The V gene is TRBV6-5, the J gene TRBJ2-5, with a weak D call TRBD2 (5 bases). CDR3 length equals 14 residues. Between the trimmed V and J ends, which lost 6 bases and 11 bases, there was a span of 22 bases. Germline V gene data show CDR1 as MNHEY and CDR2 as SVGAGI. The CDR3 protein is CASSPLQGAREQYF. The CDR3 DNA follows: TGTGCCAGCAGCCCCTTACAAGGCGCGAGGGAGCAGTACTTC.